Below are 21 T cell receptor beta chains sequenced from a single sample in a study of naive and memory T cell subsets. Two oligonucleotides, mixed equimolar, formed the beta constant-region primer covering TRBC1 and TRBC2. The ligated cDNA underwent four PCR rounds using SP2 and nested alpha and beta constant-region primers. TCRdb analysed the UMI-ligation and nested PCR reads with MiXCR anew, one entry per CDR3 protein. The table has tens of thousands of distinct CDR3 sequences, over 9% seen once; the top ten hold 1.2%. The sample consisted of naive CD8+ T cells from blood. These receptors all come from a human donor in good health.

In this sample, this clonotype turned up a few times. The chain employs TRBV7-9 and TRBJ2-3; D is perhaps TRBD2 (5 bases). CDR3 size: 13 residues. Germline V lookup: CDR1 SEHNR, CDR2 FQNEAQ (reference sequence). V lost 0 bases and J 5 bases, leaving 6 bases between the germline ends. The CDR3 loop reads CASSLAGGDTQYF. The CDR3 DNA follows: TGTGCCAGCAGCTTAGCAGGAGGAGATACGCAGTATTTT.

This clonotype showed up many times. V usage is TRBV5-4 and J usage is TRBJ1-3; no clear D gene. The V gene lost 0 bases and the J gene lost 4 bases, with 5 bases spanning the gap. The CDR3 runs to 13 residues. Germline V gene lookup returns CDR1 SGHNT and CDR2 YYREEE (reference sequence). The CDR3 sequence: CASSLASGNTIYF. The CDR3 DNA is TGTGCCAGCAGCTTGGCCTCGGGAAACACCATATATTTT.

This clonotype was seen at least ten times. This CDR3 is CASRNRGGGSYNEQFF. CDR3 in DNA: TGTGCCAGCAGGAATCGGGGTGGGGGTTCCTACAATGAGCAGTTCTTC. The chain links TRBV11-2 to TRBJ2-1, with D tentatively TRBD1 or TRBD2 (5 bases each). V lost 6 bases, J lost 1 base, and 16 bases lay in between. CDR1 and CDR2 from the germline V gene are SGHAT and FQNNGV. The CDR3 totals 16 residues.

At least ten counts were recorded for this clonotype. The chain links TRBV20-1 to TRBJ2-3; possibly TRBD2 for D (5 bases). Trimming cost V 2 bases and J 6 bases, with 12 bases left between them. Germline V gene data show CDR1 as DFQATT and CDR2 as SNEGSKA (reference sequence). This CDR3 region has 13 residues. As DNA, the CDR3 is TGCAGTGCTAGATCCGTTAGCGACGATACGCAGTATTTT. It yields the protein CSARSVSDDTQYF.

This clonotype showed up just a few times. The J gene is TRBJ1-5, the V gene TRBV6-1, with a weak D call TRBD1 (6 bases). Germline assignment: CDR1 MNHNS and CDR2 SASEGT. CDR3 size: 13 residues. Trimming stripped 7 bases from V and 5 bases from J, with 12 bases between. In DNA, the CDR3 is TGTGCCAGCACCTCCAGGGGAGATCAGCCCCAGCATTTT. It encodes CASTSRGDQPQHF.

This clonotype was counted at least ten times. The chain recombines TRBV6-1 with TRBJ2-1; unclear D gene. Trimming took off 8 bases at V and 0 bases at J, with 14 bases between the two ends. Germline V lookup: CDR1 MNHNS, CDR2 SASEGT. The CDR3 runs 15 residues. The CDR3 is CASQKGSRSYNEQFF. CDR3 nucleotide sequence: TGTGCCAGCCAGAAGGGAAGCCGCTCCTACAATGAGCAGTTCTTC.

This clonotype was detected a few times. The chain employs TRBV19 and TRBJ1-2; D ambiguous. Germline CDR1 is LNHDA and CDR2 is SQIVND (reference sequence). Between the trimmed V and J ends, which lost 0 bases and 4 bases, there was a span of 12 bases. The CDR3 length is 15 residues. DNA of the CDR3: TGTGCCAGTAGTATAGATCACGACACAAGCTATGGCTACACCTTC. Amino acids: CASSIDHDTSYGYTF.

This clonotype showed up just a few times. This rearrangement joins TRBV12-3 or TRBV12-4 to TRBJ1-1; D is unresolved. The CDR3 runs 14 residues. V gave up 0 bases and J gave up 11 bases, with 16 bases separating them. DNA of the CDR3: TGTGCCAGCAGTTTAGCGCCTCGACCCATAGGGGCTTTCTTT. Its translation: CASSLAPRPIGAFF.

The chain combines TRBV11-2 with TRBJ2-3; D assignment may be TRBD1 or TRBD2 (5 bases each). CDR1 is SGHAT and CDR2 is FQNNGV in the germline V gene. Trimming removed 5 bases from V and 2 bases from J, with 14 bases in between. This CDR3 is built from 15 residues. The CDR3 loop is CASSTGAADTDTQYF. DNA of the CDR3: TGTGCCAGCAGCACCGGGGCTGCCGACACAGATACGCAGTATTTT.

The sample holds a few counts of this clonotype. This rearrangement joins TRBV5-5 to TRBJ2-7; 10 bases fit TRBD2. The CDR3 contains 13 residues. Germline V gene data show CDR1 as SGHKS and CDR2 as YYEKEE (reference sequence). V shed 4 bases and J 6 bases; nucleotides not matched to a gene: 4. The CDR3 protein is CASSPGTSAEQYF. CDR3 nucleotide sequence: TGTGCCAGCAGCCCTGGGACTAGCGCCGAGCAGTACTTC. Full variable domain (outside the CDR3, taken from reference TRBV5-5 and TRBJ2-7): DAGVTQSPTHLIKTRGQQVTLRCSPISGHKSVSWYQQVLGQGPQFIFQYYEKEERGRGNFPDRFSARQFPNYSSELNVNALLLGDSALYLCASSPGTSAEQYFGPGTRLTVT.

This clonotype was observed many times. V and J are TRBV29-1 and TRBJ2-1; D remains unclear. Germline CDR1 and CDR2: SQVTM and ANQGSEA. V was shortened by 6 bases and J by 3 bases, with 12 bases between the two germline ends. The CDR3 is 13 amino acids. The CDR3 loop reads CSVEAEIYNEQFF. CDR3 sequence (DNA): TGCAGCGTCGAGGCAGAAATCTACAATGAGCAGTTCTTC.

CDR3 in amino acids: CATSDLRPSGGNNEQFF. CDR3 nucleotide sequence: TGTGCCACCAGTGATTTACGGCCTAGCGGGGGAAACAATGAGCAGTTCTTC. This chain joins TRBV24-1 and TRBJ2-1, with 10 bases lining up with TRBD2. The CDR3 has 17 residues. J was trimmed by 5 bases and V by 1 base; bases with no gene match: 7. Germline CDR1 is KGHDR and CDR2 is SFDVKD.

At least ten counts were recorded for this clonotype. This chain joins TRBV5-6 and TRBJ2-2; D might be TRBD1 (6 bases). Germline values: CDR1 SGHDT, CDR2 YYEEEE. The CDR3 contains 16 residues. Trimming shortened V by 1 base and J by 0 bases, and 10 bases separated the two germline ends. The CDR3 region has the DNA TGTGCCAGCAGCTTGCAGGGGATCGCGAACACCGGGGAGCTGTTTTTT. Translating gives CASSLQGIANTGELFF.

This clonotype was picked up many times. CDR3 sequence: CSVEDRQGTYNEQFF. The CDR3 DNA reads TGCAGCGTTGAAGATCGCCAGGGAACCTACAATGAGCAGTTCTTC. This chain uses TRBV29-1 with TRBJ2-1, with a possible D match to TRBD1 (5 bases). V was shortened by 0 bases and J by 2 bases, with 11 bases between the two germline ends. CDR3 size: 15 residues. Looked up from germline, CDR1 is SQVTM and CDR2 is ANQGSEA.

This rearrangement joins TRBV12-3 or TRBV12-4 to TRBJ2-7; TRBD1 might be the D (5 bases). Trimming took 7 bases from V and 0 from J, leaving 16 bases between them. The CDR3 loop spans 15 amino acids. CDR3 in amino acids: CASTPGFENSYEQYF. CDR3 DNA sequence: TGTGCCAGCACTCCAGGGTTTGAAAACTCCTACGAGCAGTACTTC.

The gene calls are TRBV10-3 and TRBJ1-1; D is undetermined. The V end was cut by 6 bases, the J end by 3 bases, with 5 bases between. This CDR3 has 11 residues. Looked up from germline, CDR1 is ENHRY and CDR2 is SYGVKD. Written as DNA, the CDR3 is TGTGCCATCAGGGAGGACACTGAAGCTTTCTTT. Amino acids: CAIREDTEAFF.

This clonotype was counted many times. The chain joins TRBV4-1 to TRBJ1-2; D may be TRBD1 (5 bases). V lost 4 bases and J 3 bases, leaving 9 bases between the germline ends. This CDR3 spans 13 amino acids. Germline lookup yields CDR1 MGHRA and CDR2 YSYEKL. The CDR3 spells CASSPWGDYGYTF. CDR3 DNA sequence: TGCGCCAGCAGCCCTTGGGGGGACTATGGCTACACCTTC.

This clonotype was detected ten times or more. J is TRBJ2-5 and V is TRBV10-2; D might be TRBD2 (5 bases). Germline loops: CDR1 WSHSY, CDR2 SAAADI. The V gene lost 9 bases and the J gene lost 5 bases, with 19 bases spanning the gap. CDR3 length equals 14 residues. The CDR3 loop reads CASFPHGPGETQYF. As DNA, the CDR3 is TGCGCCAGTTTTCCGCACGGCCCGGGGGAGACCCAGTACTTC.

This clonotype was counted only a few times. The J gene is TRBJ2-7, the V gene TRBV12-3 or TRBV12-4; TRBD1 might be the D (5 bases). The length of the CDR3 is 12 residues. The V end was cut by 6 bases, the J end by 2 bases, with 8 bases between. CDR3 residues: CASRWGTYEQYF. DNA for the CDR3: TGTGCCAGCAGATGGGGCACCTACGAGCAGTACTTC.

This clonotype occurred many times. The chain is built from TRBV28 and TRBJ2-5, with 12 bases fitting TRBD2. Trimming took 4 bases from V and 1 from J; bases not matched to a gene: 10. The CDR3 runs to 18 residues. Germline V gene data show CDR1 as MDHEN and CDR2 as SYDVKM. CDR3 bases: TGTGCCAGCAGTTACGCCCTCCTAGCGGGAGGGAGCCAAGAGACCCAGTACTTC. This codes for CASSYALLAGGSQETQYF.

The chain uses TRBV3-1 and TRBJ2-3; perhaps TRBD2 as D (5 bases). V was clipped by 0 bases and J by 5 bases, with 15 bases between them. CDR3 length: 16 amino acids. Germline V gene sequence: CDR1 LGHDT, CDR2 YNNKEL (reference sequence). The CDR3 region is CASSQDRRFGEDTQYF. Written as DNA, the CDR3 is TGTGCCAGCAGCCAAGATCGGAGGTTCGGAGAAGATACGCAGTATTTT.